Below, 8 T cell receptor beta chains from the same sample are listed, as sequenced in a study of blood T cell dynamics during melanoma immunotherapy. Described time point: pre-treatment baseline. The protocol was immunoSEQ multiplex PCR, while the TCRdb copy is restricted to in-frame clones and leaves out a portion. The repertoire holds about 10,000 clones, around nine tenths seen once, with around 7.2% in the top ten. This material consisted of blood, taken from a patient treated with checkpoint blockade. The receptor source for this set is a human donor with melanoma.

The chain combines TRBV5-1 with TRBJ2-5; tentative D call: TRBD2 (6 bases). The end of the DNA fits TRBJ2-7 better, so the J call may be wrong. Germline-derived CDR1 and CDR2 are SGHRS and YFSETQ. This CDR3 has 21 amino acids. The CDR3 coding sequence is TGCGCCAGCAGCTCCCTCGGTCCGCAGGGCCGCGGGGTGGCGGGACCCTCCGAGCAGTACTTC. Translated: CASSSLGPQGRGVAGPSEQYF.

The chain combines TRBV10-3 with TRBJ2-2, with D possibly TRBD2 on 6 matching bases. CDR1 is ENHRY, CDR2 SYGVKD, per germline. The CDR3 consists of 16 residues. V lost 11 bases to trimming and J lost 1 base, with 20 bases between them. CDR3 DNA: TGTGCCGCGTCCGGCGGGACGCTTATGAACACCGGGGAGCTGTTTTTT. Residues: CAASGGTLMNTGELFF.

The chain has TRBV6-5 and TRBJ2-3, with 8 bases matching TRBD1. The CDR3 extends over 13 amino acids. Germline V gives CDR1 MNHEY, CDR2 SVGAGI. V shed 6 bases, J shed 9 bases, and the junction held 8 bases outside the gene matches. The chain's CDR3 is CASRDRDPWTQYF. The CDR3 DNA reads TGTGCCAGCAGGGACAGGGATCCATGGACGCAGTATTTT.

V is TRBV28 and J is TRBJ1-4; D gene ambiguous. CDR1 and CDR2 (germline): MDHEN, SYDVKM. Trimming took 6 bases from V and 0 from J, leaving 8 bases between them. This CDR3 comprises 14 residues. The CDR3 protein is CASSLHTTNEKLFF. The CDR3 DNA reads TGTGCCAGCAGCCTACACACAACTAATGAAAAACTGTTTTTT.

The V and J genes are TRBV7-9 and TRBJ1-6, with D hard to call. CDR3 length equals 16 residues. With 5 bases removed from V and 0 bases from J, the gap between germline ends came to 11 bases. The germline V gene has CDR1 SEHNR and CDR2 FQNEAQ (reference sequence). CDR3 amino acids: CASSPGGSSYNSPLHF. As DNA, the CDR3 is TGTGCCAGCAGCCCCGGAGGGAGCTCCTATAATTCACCCCTCCACTTT.

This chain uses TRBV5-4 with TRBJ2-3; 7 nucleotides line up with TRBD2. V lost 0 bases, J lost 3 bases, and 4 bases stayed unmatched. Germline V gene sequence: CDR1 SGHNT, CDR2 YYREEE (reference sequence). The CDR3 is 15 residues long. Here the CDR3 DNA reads TGTGCCAGCAGCTTGGGCGGGAGCGGAACAGATACGCAGTATTTT. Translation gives CASSLGGSGTDTQYF.

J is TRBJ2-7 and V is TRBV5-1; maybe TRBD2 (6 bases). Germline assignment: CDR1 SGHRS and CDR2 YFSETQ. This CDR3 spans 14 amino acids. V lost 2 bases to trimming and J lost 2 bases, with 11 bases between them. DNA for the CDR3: TGCGCCAGCAGCTTCGGGCGGGGAGCCTACGAGCAGTACTTC. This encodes CASSFGRGAYEQYF.

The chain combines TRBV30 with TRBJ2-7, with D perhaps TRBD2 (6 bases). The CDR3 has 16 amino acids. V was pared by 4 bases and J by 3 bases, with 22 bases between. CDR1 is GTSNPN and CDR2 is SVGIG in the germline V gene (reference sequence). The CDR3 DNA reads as TGTGCCTGGAACCCGAAGGAGGGTTTTGGGGACTACGAGCAGTACTTC. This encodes CAWNPKEGFGDYEQYF.